The 2 T cell receptor beta chains given below trace back to one sample, sequenced in a study of a mutant IDH1 vaccine in newly diagnosed glioma (dated by TCRdb to the early 2020s). Receptor amplification or capture employed the immunoSEQ multiplex PCR assay. TCRdb holds this immuneACCESS table with in-frame rearrangements only. Some clones are missing; in checked studies, unresolved V genes explain under half, and the rest has no known cause. For this sample the table gives tens of thousands of clones, of which roughly 71% were detected only once. 4.7% of the sample belongs to the ten largest clones. The meaning of the sample's time point label: week 35, safety follow-up. Each vaccine dose, consisting of 300 ug of a 20-mer mutant IDH1 peptide in Montanide, was administered subcutaneously with topical imiquimod. Their cognate antigens are unknown. Here the sequenced sample was PBMCs, taken from a glioma patient whose treatment included an IDH1 peptide vaccine. Receptor source: a man aged 45-65 years with glioma.

This clone was seen a few times. The chain is built from TRBV18 and TRBJ2-3, with a weak D call TRBD2 (6 bases). Germline V CDR1 and CDR2: KGHSH, LQKENI. The ends were cut back, 4 bases at V and 6 bases at J, with 11 bases in the middle. The CDR3 is made up of 13 amino acids. The CDR3 loop reads CASSLPGVDTQYF. The CDR3 coding sequence is TGTGCCAGCTCACTACCGGGGGTGGATACGCAGTATTTT.

This clone was observed once. This chain connects TRBV18 to TRBJ1-5, with D unclear. CDR3 size: 14 residues. Germline V gives CDR1 KGHSH, CDR2 LQKENI. V gave up 4 bases and J gave up 2 bases, with 9 bases separating them. The CDR3: CASSRENGNQPQHF. The CDR3 DNA reads as TGTGCCAGCTCACGGGAGAACGGCAATCAGCCCCAGCATTTT.